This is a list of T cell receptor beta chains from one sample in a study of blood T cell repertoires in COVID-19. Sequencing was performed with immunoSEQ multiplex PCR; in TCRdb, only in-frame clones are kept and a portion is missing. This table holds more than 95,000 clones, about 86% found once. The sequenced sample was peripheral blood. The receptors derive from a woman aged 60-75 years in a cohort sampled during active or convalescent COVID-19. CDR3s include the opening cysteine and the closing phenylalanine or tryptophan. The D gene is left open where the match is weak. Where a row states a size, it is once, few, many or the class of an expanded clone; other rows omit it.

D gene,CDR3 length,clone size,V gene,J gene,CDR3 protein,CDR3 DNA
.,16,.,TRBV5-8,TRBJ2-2,CASSGPKAFPTGELFF,TGTGCCAGCAGCGGGCCAAAGGCCTTCCCCACCGGGGAGCTGTTTTTT
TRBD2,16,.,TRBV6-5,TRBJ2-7,CASSSTSGKPPYEQYF,TGTGCCAGCAGTTCGACTAGCGGGAAACCCCCCTACGAGCAGTACTTC
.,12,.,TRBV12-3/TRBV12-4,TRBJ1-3,CASSQRVGTIYF,TGTGCCAGCAGCCAACGGGTTGGGACCATATATTTT
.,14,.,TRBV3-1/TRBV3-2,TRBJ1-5,CASSQSQGNQPQHF,TGTGCCAGCAGCCAAAGCCAGGGCAATCAGCCCCAGCATTTT
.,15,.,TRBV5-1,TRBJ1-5,CASSPMDSYNQPQHF,TGCGCCAGCAGCCCGATGGACAGTTACAATCAGCCCCAGCATTTT
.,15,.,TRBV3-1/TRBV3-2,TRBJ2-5,CASSRPGLSQETQYF,TGTGCCAGCAGCCGACCGGGACTGTCCCAAGAGACCCAGTACTTC
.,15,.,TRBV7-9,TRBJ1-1,CASKPQGSMNTEAFF,TGTGCCAGCAAACCCCAAGGGAGCATGAACACTGAAGCTTTCTTT
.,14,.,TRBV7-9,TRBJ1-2,CASSLGQGAYGYTF,TGTGCCAGCAGCTTAGGGCAGGGTGCCTATGGCTACACCTTC
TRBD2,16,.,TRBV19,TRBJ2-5,CASSIVSGGTQETQYF,TGTGCCAGTAGTATAGTCAGCGGGGGTACCCAAGAGACCCAGTACTTC
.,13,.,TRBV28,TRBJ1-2,CASSLTTGNGYTF,TGTGCCAGCAGTTTGACCACGGGAAATGGCTACACCTTC
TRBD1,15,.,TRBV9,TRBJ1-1,CASSVEWQGATEAFF,TGTGCCAGCAGCGTAGAGTGGCAGGGGGCGACTGAAGCTTTCTTT
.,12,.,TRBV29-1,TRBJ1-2,CSVGGGSYGYTF,TGCAGCGTTGGCGGAGGGAGCTATGGCTACACCTTC
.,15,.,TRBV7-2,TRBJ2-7,CASSSRGFGPYEQYF,TGTGCCAGCAGCTCGAGGGGGTTCGGGCCCTACGAGCAGTACTTC
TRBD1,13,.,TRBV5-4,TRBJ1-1,CASIGQGVTEAFF,TGTGCCAGCATCGGACAGGGGGTAACTGAAGCTTTCTTT
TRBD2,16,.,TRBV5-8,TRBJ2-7,CASRLTLAGGSYEQYF,TGTGCCAGCAGACTCACACTAGCGGGGGGTTCCTACGAGCAGTACTTC
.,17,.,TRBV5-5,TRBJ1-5,CASSLAWDSRGNQPQHF,TGTGCCAGCAGCTTGGCCTGGGACTCCCGTGGGAATCAGCCCCAGCATTTT
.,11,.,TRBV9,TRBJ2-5,CASSQGGTQYF,TGTGCCAGCAGCCAGGGAGGGACCCAGTACTTC
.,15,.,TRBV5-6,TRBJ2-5,CASSLGQTYQETQYF,TGTGCCAGCAGCTTGGGACAGACGTACCAAGAGACCCAGTACTTC
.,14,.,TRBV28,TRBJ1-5,CASSLSQNFQPQHF,TGTGCCAGCAGTTTATCACAGAACTTTCAGCCCCAGCATTTT
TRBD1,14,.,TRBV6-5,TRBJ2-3,CASGRTGFADTQYF,TGTGCCAGCGGCAGGACAGGGTTCGCAGATACGCAGTATTTT
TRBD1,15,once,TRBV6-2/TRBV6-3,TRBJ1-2,CASSQGQGRDYGYTF,TGTGCCAGCAGTCAAGGACAGGGAAGGGACTATGGCTACACCTTC
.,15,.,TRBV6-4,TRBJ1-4,CASSDRGLLYEKLFF,TGTGCCAGCAGTGACCGGGGACTGCTTTATGAAAAACTGTTTTTT
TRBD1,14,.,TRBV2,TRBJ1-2,CASSEDRGLYGYTF,TGTGCCAGCAGTGAAGACAGGGGGCTCTATGGCTACACCTTC
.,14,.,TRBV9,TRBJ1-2,CASSPSHKEDGYTF,TGTGCCAGCAGCCCGAGTCATAAGGAGGACGGCTACACCTTC
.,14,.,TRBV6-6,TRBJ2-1,CASTPGGTYNEQFF,TGTGCCAGCACCCCCGGGGGTACCTACAATGAGCAGTTCTTC
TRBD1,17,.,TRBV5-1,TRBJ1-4,CASSYSPQGAINEKLFF,TGCGCCAGCAGCTATTCTCCACAGGGGGCGATTAATGAAAAACTGTTTTTT
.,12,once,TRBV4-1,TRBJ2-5,CASSQDRETQYF,TGCGCCAGCAGCCAAGATCGGGAGACCCAGTACTTC
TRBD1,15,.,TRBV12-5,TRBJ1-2,CASGRPGQAFYGYTF,TGTGCTAGTGGTAGGCCGGGACAGGCGTTCTATGGCTACACCTTC